Below are 5 T cell receptor beta chains sequenced from a single sample in a study of blood T cell repertoires in COVID-19. Sequencing was performed with immunoSEQ multiplex PCR; in TCRdb, only in-frame clones are kept and a portion is missing. The data hold roughly 63,000 clones, with about 78% observed a single time. The sequencing input was peripheral blood. The receptors were gathered from a man older than 75 with acute or convalescent COVID-19.

The V and J genes are TRBV9 and TRBJ2-2, with 7 bases matching TRBD1. Trimming at V came to 2 bases and at J to 3 bases, leaving 7 bases not matched to a gene. The CDR3 has 16 amino acids. The germline V gene encodes CDR1 SGDLS and CDR2 YYNGEE. Here the CDR3 DNA reads TGTGCCAGCAGCGTTAGAACCGGGACAGACACCGGGGAGCTGTTTTTT. Translated: CASSVRTGTDTGELFF.

The chain is built from TRBV7-3 and TRBJ2-3; 9 bases map to TRBD2. Germline loops: CDR1 SGHTA, CDR2 FQGTGA. The CDR3 has 15 amino acids. V was pared by 3 bases and J by 4 bases, with 5 bases of the junction left unmatched. CDR3 coding DNA: TGTGCCAGCAGCTTGTTAGCGGGAGCTTCAGATACGCAGTATTTT. It translates to CASSLLAGASDTQYF. Variable domain in full (rest from reference TRBV7-3 and TRBJ2-3): GAGVSQTPSNKVTEKGKYVELRCDPISGHTALYWYRQSLGQGPEFLIYFQGTGAADDSGLPNDRFFAVRPEGSVSTLKIQRTERGDSAVYLCASSLLAGASDTQYFGPGTRLTVL.

This chain uses TRBV19 with TRBJ1-5, with unresolved D. The ends were cut back, 6 bases at V and 4 bases at J, with 13 bases in the middle. Per germline, CDR1 LNHDA and CDR2 SQIVND (reference sequence). This CDR3 region has 14 residues. CDR3 coding DNA: TGTGCCAGTAGAATGAACAGCTATAATCAGCCCCAGCATTTT. Its protein product is CASRMNSYNQPQHF.

CDR3 amino acids: CASSQAELGTGGNTEAFF. Written as DNA, the CDR3 is TGCGCCAGCAGCCAAGCCGAACTCGGGACAGGGGGGAACACTGAAGCTTTCTTT. The chain links TRBV4-1 to TRBJ1-1, with TRBD1 matching over 11 bases. V shed 1 base, J shed 1 base, and the junction held 8 bases outside the gene matches. The CDR3 is made up of 18 amino acids. CDR1 is MGHRA, CDR2 YSYEKL, per germline.

This clone was counted only a few times. V usage is TRBV11-2 and J usage is TRBJ2-7, with TRBD1 identical over 8 bases. The V gene end was trimmed by 5 bases and the J gene end by 0 bases; junction bases not matched to a gene: 6. The CDR3 extends over 15 amino acids. Germline V lookup: CDR1 SGHAT, CDR2 FQNNGV. The CDR3: CASSTGTGPSYEQYF. DNA for the CDR3: TGTGCCAGCAGCACCGGGACAGGACCCTCCTACGAGCAGTACTTC.